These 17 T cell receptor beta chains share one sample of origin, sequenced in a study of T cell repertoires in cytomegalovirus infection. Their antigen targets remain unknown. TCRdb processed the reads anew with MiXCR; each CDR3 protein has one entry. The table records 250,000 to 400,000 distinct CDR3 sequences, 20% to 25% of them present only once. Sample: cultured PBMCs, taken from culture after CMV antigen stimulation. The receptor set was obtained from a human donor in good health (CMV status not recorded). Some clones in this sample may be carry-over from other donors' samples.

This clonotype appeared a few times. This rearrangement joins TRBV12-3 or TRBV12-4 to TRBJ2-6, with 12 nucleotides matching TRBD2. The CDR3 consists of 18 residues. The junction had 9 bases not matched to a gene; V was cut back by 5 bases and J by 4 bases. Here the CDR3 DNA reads TGTGCCAGCAGTCAACTGACTAGCGGGAGTGCGGGGGCCAACGTCCTGACTTTC. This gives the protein CASSQLTSGSAGANVLTF.

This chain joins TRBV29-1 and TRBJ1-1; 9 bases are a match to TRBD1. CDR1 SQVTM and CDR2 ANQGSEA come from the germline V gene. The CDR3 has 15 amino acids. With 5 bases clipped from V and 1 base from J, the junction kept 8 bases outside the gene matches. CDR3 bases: TGCAGCGTTCCTCCGGGACAGGGATGGAACACTGAAGCTTTCTTT. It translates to CSVPPGQGWNTEAFF.

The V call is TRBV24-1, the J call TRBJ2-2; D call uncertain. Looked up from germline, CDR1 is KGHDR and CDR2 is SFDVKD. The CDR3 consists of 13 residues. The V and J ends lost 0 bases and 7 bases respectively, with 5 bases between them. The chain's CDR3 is CATSDLKNGELFF. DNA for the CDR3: TGTGCCACCAGTGATTTGAAGAACGGGGAGCTGTTTTTT.

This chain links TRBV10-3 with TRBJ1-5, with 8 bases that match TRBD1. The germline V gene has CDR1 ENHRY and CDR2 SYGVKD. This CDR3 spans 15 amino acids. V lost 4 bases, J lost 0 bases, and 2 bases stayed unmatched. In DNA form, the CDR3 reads TGTGCCATCAGTGGGACAGGGCTTAGCAATCAGCCCCAGCATTTT. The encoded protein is CAISGTGLSNQPQHF.

The CDR3 DNA reads as TGCAGTGCTAGAGATCCCGGCGCGAACACCGGGGAGCTGTTTTTT. This gives the protein CSARDPGANTGELFF. The rearrangement links TRBV20-1 to TRBJ2-2; D ambiguous. The germline V and J ends were trimmed by 0 bases and 0 bases, with 8 bases remaining between them. Germline V gives CDR1 DFQATT, CDR2 SNEGSKA (reference sequence). This CDR3 has 15 residues.

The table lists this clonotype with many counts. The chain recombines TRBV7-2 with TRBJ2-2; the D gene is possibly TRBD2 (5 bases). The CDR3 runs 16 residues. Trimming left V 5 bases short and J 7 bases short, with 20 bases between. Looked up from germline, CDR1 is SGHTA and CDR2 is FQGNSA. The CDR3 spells CASSLRTGKGVGELFF. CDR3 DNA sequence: TGTGCCAGCAGCCTCAGGACTGGAAAGGGAGTCGGGGAGCTGTTTTTT.

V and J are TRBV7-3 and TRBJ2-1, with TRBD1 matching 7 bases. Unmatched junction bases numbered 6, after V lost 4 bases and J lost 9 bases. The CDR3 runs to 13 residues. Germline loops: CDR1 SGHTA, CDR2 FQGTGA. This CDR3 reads CASSWGQSSEQFF. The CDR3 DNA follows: TGTGCCAGCAGCTGGGGACAGAGCAGTGAGCAGTTCTTC.

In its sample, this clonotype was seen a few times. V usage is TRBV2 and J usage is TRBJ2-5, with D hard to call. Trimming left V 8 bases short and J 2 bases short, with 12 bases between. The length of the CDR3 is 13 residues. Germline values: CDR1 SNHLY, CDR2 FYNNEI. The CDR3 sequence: CASAVWRQETQYF. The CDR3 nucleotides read TGTGCCAGCGCTGTCTGGAGACAAGAGACCCAGTACTTC.

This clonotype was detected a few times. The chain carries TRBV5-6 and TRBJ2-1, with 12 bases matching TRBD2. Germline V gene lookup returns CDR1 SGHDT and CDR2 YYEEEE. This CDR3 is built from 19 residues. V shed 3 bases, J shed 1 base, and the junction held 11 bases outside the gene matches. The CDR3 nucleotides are TGTGCCAGCAGCTCCCCGACTAGCGGGAGTATGGGGTCCTACAATGAGCAGTTCTTC. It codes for CASSSPTSGSMGSYNEQFF.

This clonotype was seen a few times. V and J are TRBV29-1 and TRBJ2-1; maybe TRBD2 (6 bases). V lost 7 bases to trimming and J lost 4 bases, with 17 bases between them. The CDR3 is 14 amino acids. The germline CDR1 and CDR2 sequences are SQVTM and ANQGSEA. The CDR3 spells CSGASADMYNEQFF. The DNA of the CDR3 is TGCAGCGGGGCTAGCGCGGATATGTACAATGAGCAGTTCTTC.

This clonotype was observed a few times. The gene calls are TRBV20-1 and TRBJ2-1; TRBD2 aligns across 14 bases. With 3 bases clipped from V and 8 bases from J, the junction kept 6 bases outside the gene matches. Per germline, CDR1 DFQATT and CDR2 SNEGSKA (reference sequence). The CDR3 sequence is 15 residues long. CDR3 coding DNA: TGCAGTGCTAGCCCTGGGACTAGCGGGAGTTATGAGCAGTTCTTC. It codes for CSASPGTSGSYEQFF.

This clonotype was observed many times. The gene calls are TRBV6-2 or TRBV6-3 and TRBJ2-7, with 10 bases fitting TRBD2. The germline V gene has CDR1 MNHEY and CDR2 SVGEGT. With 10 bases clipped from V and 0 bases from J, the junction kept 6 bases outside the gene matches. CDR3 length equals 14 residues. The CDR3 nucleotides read TGTGCCACCAAAGCTAGCGGGAGCTCCTACGAGCAGTACGTC. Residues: CATKASGSSYEQYV.

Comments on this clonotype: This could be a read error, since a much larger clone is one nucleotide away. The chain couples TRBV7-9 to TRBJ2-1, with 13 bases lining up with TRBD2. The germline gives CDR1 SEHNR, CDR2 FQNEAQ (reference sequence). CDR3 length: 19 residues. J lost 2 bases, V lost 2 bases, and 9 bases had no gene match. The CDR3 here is CASSLPTSGRATTYNEQFF. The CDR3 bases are TGTGCCAGCAGCTTACCTACTAGCGGGAGGGCCACAACCTACAATGAGCAGTTCTTC. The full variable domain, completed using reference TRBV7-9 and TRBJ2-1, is DTGVSQNPRHKITKRGQNVTFRCDPISEHNRLYWYRQTLGQGPEFLTYFQNEAQLEKSRLLSDRFSAERPKGSFSTLEIQRTEQGDSAMYLCASSLPTSGRATTYNEQFFGPGTRLTVL.

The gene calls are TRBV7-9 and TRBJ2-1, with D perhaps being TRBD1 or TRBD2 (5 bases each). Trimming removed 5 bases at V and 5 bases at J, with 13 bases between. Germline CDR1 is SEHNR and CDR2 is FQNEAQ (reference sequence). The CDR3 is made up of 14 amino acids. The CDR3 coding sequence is TGTGCCAGCAGCGTAGTTAGGGGAGACAATGAGCAGTTCTTC. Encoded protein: CASSVVRGDNEQFF.

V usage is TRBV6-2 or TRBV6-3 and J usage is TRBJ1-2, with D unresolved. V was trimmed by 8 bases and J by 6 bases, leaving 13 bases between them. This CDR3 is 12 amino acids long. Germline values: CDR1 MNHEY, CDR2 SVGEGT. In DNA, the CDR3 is TGTGCCAGCCGGATCGCTTCCAATGGCTACACCTTC. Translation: CASRIASNGYTF.

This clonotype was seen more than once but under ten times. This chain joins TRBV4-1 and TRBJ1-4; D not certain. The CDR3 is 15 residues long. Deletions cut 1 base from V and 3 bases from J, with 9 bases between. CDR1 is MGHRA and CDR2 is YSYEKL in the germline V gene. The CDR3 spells CASSQGVRPNEKLFF. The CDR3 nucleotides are TGCGCCAGCAGCCAAGGTGTCAGACCTAATGAAAAACTGTTTTTT.

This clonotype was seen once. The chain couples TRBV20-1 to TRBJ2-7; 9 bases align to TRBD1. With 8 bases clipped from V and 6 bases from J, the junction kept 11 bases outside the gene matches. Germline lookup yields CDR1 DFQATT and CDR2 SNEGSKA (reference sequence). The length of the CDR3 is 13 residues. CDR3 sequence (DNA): TGCAGTAATCACAGGGGGCGCCTCGGCGAGCAGTACTTC. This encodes CSNHRGRLGEQYF.